This is a list of T cell receptor beta chains from one sample in a study of regulatory T cells in long-lasting Graves disease. Via MiXCR, TCRdb re-called the multiplex PCR reads, giving one row per CDR3 protein. The sample consists of around 460,000 distinct CDR3 sequences, 20% to 25% of them appearing once. The specimen was peripheral blood mononuclear cells (PBMCs), collected when the disease was refractory, from a patient treated with antithyroid drugs. The source is a female donor with Graves disease. Each CDR3 is given with its conserved first and last residue. The D gene is left open where the match is weak. Clone sizes are given selectively: once, few, many, or a class where the clone is expanded.

>TRBJ2-5|TRBD1|TRBV2|many
TGTGCCAGCAACGTACAGGGGGCCGAATCGACCCAGTACTTC
CASNVQGAESTQYF
>TRBJ1-5|NA|TRBV20-1|NA
TGCAGTGCTAGGAGAGGGAACAATCAGCCCCAGCATTTT
CSARRGNNQPQHF
>TRBJ2-1|TRBD2|TRBV20-1|few
TGCAGTGCTTGGGACAGTCGCGTGACTAGCGGTGTGGACAATGAGCAGTTCTTC
CSAWDSRVTSGVDNEQFF
>TRBJ2-7|NA|TRBV7-8|NA
TGTGCCAGCAGCTACGATGTACAGGGAGGAATCCACGAGCAGTACTTC
CASSYDVQGGIHEQYF
>TRBJ2-1|NA|TRBV28|few
TGTACCAGCAGTGAGGGGGGGGTTTCCTACAATGAGCAGTTCTTC
CTSSEGGVSYNEQFF
>TRBJ2-3|TRBD2|TRBV7-3|NA
TGTGCCAGCAGCGACAAGCGGGGGGGCGGAGATACGCAGTATTTT
CASSDKRGGGDTQYF
>TRBJ1-6|NA|TRBV6-1|many
TGTGCCAGCAGCCCAAGGACCTATAATTCACCCCTCCACTTT
CASSPRTYNSPLHF
>TRBJ1-5|TRBD1|TRBV19|few
TGTGCCTCAGTCCAGGACAGGGCTTTCAATCAGCCCCAGCATTTT
CASVQDRAFNQPQHF
>TRBJ2-3|TRBD2|TRBV19|NA
TGTGCCAGTAGTCCCCGCGGGACTAGTTTTACAGATACGCAGTATTTT
CASSPRGTSFTDTQYF
>TRBJ2-1|NA|TRBV9|few
TGTGCCAGCAGCGTAGGTTCGTGGGATCCGTACAATGAGCAGTTCTTC
CASSVGSWDPYNEQFF
>TRBJ1-4|NA|TRBV7-9|NA
TGTGCCAGCAGCCCCGAGCTGTTGGAAAAACTGTTTTTT
CASSPELLEKLFF
>TRBJ2-5|NA|TRBV7-3|many
TGTGCCAGCAGCCCCGTCGCGCCATGCCAAGAGACCCAGTACTTC
CASSPVAPCQETQYF
>TRBJ2-2|TRBD1|TRBV28|many
TGTGCCAGCAGTTCCGGACAGGATGAGACCGGGGAGCTGTTTTTT
CASSSGQDETGELFF
>TRBJ1-1|NA|TRBV11-2|few
TGTGCCAGCAGCCCCTCCAGACACACCATGAACACTGAAGCTTTCTTT
CASSPSRHTMNTEAFF
>TRBJ2-7|NA|TRBV28|NA
TGTGCCAGCAGCCCTCCCCGCATAGAGCAGTACTTC
CASSPPRIEQYF
>TRBJ1-3|NA|TRBV6-9|NA
TGTGCCAGCAGTTATCGCAGGGGCCTTGGAAACACCATATATTTT
CASSYRRGLGNTIYF
>TRBJ1-4|NA|TRBV18|NA
TGTGCCAGCTCACCTCCTAGCACTAATGAAAAACTGTTTTTT
CASSPPSTNEKLFF
>TRBJ2-5|NA|TRBV11-2|many
TGTGCCAGCAGCTTAAGAACTGATCCACTATGGGAGACCCAGTACTTC
CASSLRTDPLWETQYF
>TRBJ1-5|NA|TRBV6-1|many
TGTGCCAGCAGTGCCCTAGGAAATCAGCCCCAGCATTTT
CASSALGNQPQHF
>TRBJ1-4|NA|TRBV7-9|few
TGTGCCAGCAGCTTGGGCGGCCTGCCTGGTGAAAAACTGTTTTTT
CASSLGGLPGEKLFF
>TRBJ1-5|NA|TRBV19|NA
TGTGCCAGTAGTCGGGCAGCACGAAGGAATCAGCCCCAGCATTTT
CASSRAARRNQPQHF
>TRBJ1-6|NA|TRBV24-1|NA
TGTGCCACCAGTGATTTTAGTATGCCAGGAGATAATTCACCCCTCCACTTT
CATSDFSMPGDNSPLHF
>TRBJ1-5|NA|TRBV19|many
TGTGCCAGTAATGATAGCCCTAATCAGCCCCAGCATTTT
CASNDSPNQPQHF
>TRBJ2-7|NA|TRBV3-1|few
TGTGCCAGCAGCCAAGAGGGGGTAAAGGCGCAGTACTTC
CASSQEGVKAQYF
>TRBJ1-2|NA|TRBV5-1|NA
TGCGCCAGCAGGTCCTCGGGGGGGAACTATGGCTACACCTTC
CASRSSGGNYGYTF
>TRBJ2-1|TRBD2|TRBV24-1|few
TGTGCCACCGCCGGGACTAGCGGGAGCAATGAGCAGTTCTTC
CATAGTSGSNEQFF
>TRBJ1-1|TRBD1|TRBV15|many
TGTGCCACCAGAGCCTACAGGGGTCAGAAAGCCACTGAAGCTTTCTTT
CATRAYRGQKATEAFF
>TRBJ2-7|NA|TRBV13|once
TGTGCCAGCAGCCCCGGGACGGGAGTGCAGTGCTTC
CASSPGTGVQCF
>TRBJ2-5|NA|TRBV6-9|NA
TGTGCCAGCAGTTACCCGGAAGAGATCCAGTACTTC
CASSYPEEIQYF
>TRBJ1-3|NA|TRBV28|few
TGTGCCAGCAGTTGGGACTCTACCTCTGGAAACACCATATATTTT
CASSWDSTSGNTIYF
>TRBJ1-4|NA|TRBV12-3/TRBV12-4|many
TGTGCCAGCAGTTTCGCCGGGAACGAAAAACTGTTTTTT
CASSFAGNEKLFF
>TRBJ1-1|NA|TRBV13|NA
TGTGCCAGCGGCAATCTGGGGGAGCTGAACACTGAAGCTTTCTTT
CASGNLGELNTEAFF
>TRBJ1-5|TRBD1|TRBV6-1|few
TGTGCCAGCAGCGGACAGGAGGATCAGCCCCAGCATTTT
CASSGQEDQPQHF